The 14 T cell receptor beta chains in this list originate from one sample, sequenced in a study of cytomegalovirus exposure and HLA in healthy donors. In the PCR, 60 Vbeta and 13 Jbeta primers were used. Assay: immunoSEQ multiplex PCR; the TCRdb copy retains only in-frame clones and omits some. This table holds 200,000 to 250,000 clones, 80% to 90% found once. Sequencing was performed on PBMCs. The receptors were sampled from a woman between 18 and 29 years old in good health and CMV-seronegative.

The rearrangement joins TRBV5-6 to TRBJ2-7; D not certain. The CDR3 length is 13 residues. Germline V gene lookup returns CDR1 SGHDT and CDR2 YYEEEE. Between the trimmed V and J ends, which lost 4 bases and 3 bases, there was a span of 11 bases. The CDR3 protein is CASSRVEYYEQYF. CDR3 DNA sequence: TGTGCCAGCAGCCGGGTGGAGTACTACGAGCAGTACTTC.

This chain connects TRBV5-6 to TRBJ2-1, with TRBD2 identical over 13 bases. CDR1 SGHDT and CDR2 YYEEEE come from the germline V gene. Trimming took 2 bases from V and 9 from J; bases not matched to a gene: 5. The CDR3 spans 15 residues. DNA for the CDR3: TGTGCCAGCAGCTTTTCACTAGCGGGGGGGCCTGAGCAGTTCTTC. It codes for CASSFSLAGGPEQFF.

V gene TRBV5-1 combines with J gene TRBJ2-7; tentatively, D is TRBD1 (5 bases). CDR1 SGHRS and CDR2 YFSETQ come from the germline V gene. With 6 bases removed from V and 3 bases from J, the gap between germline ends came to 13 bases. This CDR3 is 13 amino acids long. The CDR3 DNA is TGCGCCAGCACACCAGGGTCTGGCTACGAGCAGTACTTC. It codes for CASTPGSGYEQYF.

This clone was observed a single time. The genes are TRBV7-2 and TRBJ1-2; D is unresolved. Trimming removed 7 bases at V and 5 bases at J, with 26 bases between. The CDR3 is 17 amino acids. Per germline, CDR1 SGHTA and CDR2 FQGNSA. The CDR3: CASTRGDSRLARYGYTF. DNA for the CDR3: TGTGCCAGCACCCGAGGAGACTCTCGGCTCGCCCGTTATGGCTACACCTTC.

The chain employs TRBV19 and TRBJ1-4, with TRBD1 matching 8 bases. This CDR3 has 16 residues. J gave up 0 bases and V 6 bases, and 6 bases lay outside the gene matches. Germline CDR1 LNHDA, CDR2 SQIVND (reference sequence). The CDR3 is CASRDTGGTTNEKLFF. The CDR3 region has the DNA TGTGCCAGTAGAGATACAGGGGGTACAACTAATGAAAAACTGTTTTTT.

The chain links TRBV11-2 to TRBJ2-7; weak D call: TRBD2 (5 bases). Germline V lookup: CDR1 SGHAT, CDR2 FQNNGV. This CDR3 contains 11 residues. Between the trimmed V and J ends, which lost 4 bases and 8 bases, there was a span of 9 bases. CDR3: CASSSAGKQYF. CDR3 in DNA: TGTGCCAGCAGCTCCGCGGGTAAGCAGTACTTC.

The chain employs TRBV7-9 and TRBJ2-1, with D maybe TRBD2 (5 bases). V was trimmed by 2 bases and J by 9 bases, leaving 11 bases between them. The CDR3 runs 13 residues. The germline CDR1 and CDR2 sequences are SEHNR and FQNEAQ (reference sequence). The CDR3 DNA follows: TGTGCCAGCAGCTTACACGATGAGGGTGAGCAGTTCTTC. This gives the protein CASSLHDEGEQFF.

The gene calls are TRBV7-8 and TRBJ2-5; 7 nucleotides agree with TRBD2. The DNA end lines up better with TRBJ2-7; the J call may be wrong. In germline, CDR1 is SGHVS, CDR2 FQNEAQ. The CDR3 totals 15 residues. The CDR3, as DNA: TGTGCCAGCGCCGAGGCGGCTAGCGGTTTATACGAGCAGTACTTC. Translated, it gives CASAEAASGLYEQYF.

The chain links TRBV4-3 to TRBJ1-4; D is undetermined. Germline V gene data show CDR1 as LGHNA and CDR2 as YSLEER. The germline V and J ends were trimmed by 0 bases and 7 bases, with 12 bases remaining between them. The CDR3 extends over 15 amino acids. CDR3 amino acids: CASSQDFGMFEKLFF. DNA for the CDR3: TGCGCCAGCAGCCAAGATTTCGGTATGTTTGAAAAACTGTTTTTT.

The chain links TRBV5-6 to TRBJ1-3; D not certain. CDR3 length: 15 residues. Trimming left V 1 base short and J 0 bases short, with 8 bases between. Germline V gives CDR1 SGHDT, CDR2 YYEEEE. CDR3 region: CASSLTVNSGNTIYF. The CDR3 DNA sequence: TGTGCCAGCAGCTTGACGGTTAACTCTGGAAACACCATATATTTT. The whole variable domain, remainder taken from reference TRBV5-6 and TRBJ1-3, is DAGVTQSPTHLIKTRGQQVTLRCSPKSGHDTVSWYQQALGQGPQFIFQYYEEEERQRGNFPDRFSGHQFPNYSSELNVNALLLGDSALYLCASSLTVNSGNTIYFGEGSWLTVV.

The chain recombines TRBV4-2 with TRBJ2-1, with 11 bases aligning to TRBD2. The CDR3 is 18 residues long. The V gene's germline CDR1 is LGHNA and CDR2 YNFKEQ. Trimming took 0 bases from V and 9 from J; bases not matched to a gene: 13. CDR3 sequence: CASSQEVAGGPPTTEQFF. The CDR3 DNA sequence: TGTGCCAGCAGCCAAGAGGTAGCGGGGGGGCCGCCGACGACTGAGCAGTTCTTC.

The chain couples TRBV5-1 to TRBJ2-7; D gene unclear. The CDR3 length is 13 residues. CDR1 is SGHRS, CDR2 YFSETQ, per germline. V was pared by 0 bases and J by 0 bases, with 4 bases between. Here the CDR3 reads CASSLEASYEQYF. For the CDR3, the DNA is TGCGCCAGCAGCTTGGAAGCCTCCTACGAGCAGTACTTC.

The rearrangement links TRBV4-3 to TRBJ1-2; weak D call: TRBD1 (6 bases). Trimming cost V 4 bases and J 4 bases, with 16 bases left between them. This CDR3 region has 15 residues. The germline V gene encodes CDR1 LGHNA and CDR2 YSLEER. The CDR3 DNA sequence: TGCGCCAGCAGCCGGGAGCAGGGGTCGCCCTATGGCTACACCTTC. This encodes CASSREQGSPYGYTF.

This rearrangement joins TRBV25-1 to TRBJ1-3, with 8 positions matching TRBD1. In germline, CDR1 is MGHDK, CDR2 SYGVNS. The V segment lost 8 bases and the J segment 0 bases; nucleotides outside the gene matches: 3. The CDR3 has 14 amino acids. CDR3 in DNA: TGTGCCAGCTCGGACAGGGCCTCTGGAAACACCATATATTTT. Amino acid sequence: CASSDRASGNTIYF.